The present T cell receptor (beta chain) was sequenced within a study of CD8 T cells in ankylosing spondylitis (dated by TCRdb to about 2017). Study-wide context: The study profiled T cell receptor beta repertoires in healthy donors and ankylosing spondylitis patients to find disease-linked TCR variants. The full study cohort comprised 25 ankylosing spondylitis patients and approximately 100 healthy donors. Peripheral blood was sampled, and synovial fluid was also collected from ankylosing spondylitis patients. Broader findings and caveats from the paper: The disease-linked clones were reported to be significantly enriched in matched synovial fluid samples from ankylosing spondylitis patients. A CD8+ phenotype was shown by the disease-linked clones, which were found at relatively low frequencies in peripheral blood. Blood from ankylosing spondylitis patients appeared to be characterized by a TCR beta motif made up of several highly homologous amino acid variants. Some motif variants were previously reported in synovial fluid and blood of reactive arthritis patients, suggesting common disease-initiation mechanisms.

V is pruned by 4 bases and J by 1 base, leaving 13 bases of the junction without a gene match. CDR1 and CDR2, looked up from the germline V gene, are SGDLS and YYNGEE. CDR3 length: 17 amino acids, cysteine to phenylalanine. Only CDR3 DNA is held: 51 bases, read in frame from base 1. The instrument was an Illumina HiSeq 2500. TCR beta libraries were prepared by quantitative 5'-RACE with molecular barcodes. From the authors' description of their analysis: To identify disease-linked TCR variants, a new computational method was used, one built on a probabilistic model of VDJ rearrangement. Using fastp at Q25 and MiXCR, TCRdb reprocessed the public reads and kept productive beta chains. Entries that share a CDR3 protein sequence are merged under the most common genes and DNA. TCRdb's processing, not the authors', yielded these V and J calls. Within this sample are 40,000 to 50,000 distinct CDR3 sequences, with 4% of them counted one time only. Roughly 4% of the sample lies in the top ten.

This clonotype is termed medium-sized (0.01 to 0.1%). Its cognate antigen has yet to be identified. There are no base qualities to consult, and no much larger clone falls within one base. The rearrangement joined TRBV9 to TRBJ1-1; a stretch of 7 junction bases matches TRBD1. Material: blood, either unsorted or a sorted T cell fraction (not recorded which). The TCR sequence derives from a female donor with ankylosing spondylitis or in good health (not recorded which). This receptor carries the CDR3 CASSPEPGGYSNTEAFF. The sequenced DNA is TGTGCCAGCAGCCCCGAGCCAGGGGGATACTCGAACACTGAAGCTTTCTTT.